The 30 T cell receptor beta chains presented below share a single source sample, sequenced in a study of T cells in Graves' hyperthyroidism and ophthalmopathy. RNA transcripts provided the source from which TCR beta CDR3 regions were amplified. The HTBI primer set was used in a first-round RT-PCR of the TCR CDR3. TCRdb called the multiplex PCR reads again in MiXCR, with one record for every CDR3 protein. Among around 600,000 distinct CDR3 sequences, approximately 15% were seen once, and the ten largest hold more than 6%. The sequenced material came from blood. Source of these receptors: a woman between 18 and 29 years old with Graves' ophthalmopathy.

This clonotype was recorded a few times. CDR3 DNA sequence: TGTGCCAGCAGTCCTCCCTCATCCAAGGTGGCAGATACGCAGTATTTT. Translating gives CASSPPSSKVADTQYF. The rearrangement links TRBV7-9 to TRBJ2-3; no firm D call. Germline lookup yields CDR1 SEHNR and CDR2 FQNEAQ (reference sequence). This CDR3 is 16 amino acids long. V lost 6 bases and J lost 4, with 20 bases in between. The entire variable domain, with the rest obtained from reference TRBV7-9 and TRBJ2-3, is as follows: DTGVSQNPRHKITKRGQNVTFRCDPISEHNRLYWYRQTLGQGPEFLTYFQNEAQLEKSRLLSDRFSAERPKGSFSTLEIQRTEQGDSAMYLCASSPPSSKVADTQYFGPGTRLTVL.

This clonotype has a count of ten or more. The rearrangement links TRBV20-1 to TRBJ2-3, with 10 bases fitting TRBD2. CDR1 and CDR2 from the germline V gene are DFQATT and SNEGSKA (reference sequence). Trimming at V came to 2 bases and at J to 0 bases, leaving 20 bases not matched to a gene. CDR3 length: 21 residues. The CDR3 nucleotides read TGCAGTGCTAGATCCCCTTGGGGAGGACTAGCGGACAGTGCTAGCACAGATACGCAGTATTTT. Protein sequence: CSARSPWGGLADSASTDTQYF.

The sample holds many counts of this clonotype. The chain joins TRBV18 to TRBJ1-1; tentative D call: TRBD1 (5 bases). The CDR3 is made up of 16 amino acids. Germline values: CDR1 KGHSH, CDR2 LQKENI. The V end was cut by 3 bases, the J end by 7 bases, with 21 bases between. CDR3 amino acids: CASSPDGRGPSGEAFF. Here the CDR3 DNA reads TGTGCCAGCTCACCTGACGGAAGGGGACCCTCTGGTGAAGCTTTCTTT.

This clonotype has a count of ten or more. V and J are TRBV3-1 and TRBJ2-7; D unclear. Germline lookup yields CDR1 LGHDT and CDR2 YNNKEL (reference sequence). The CDR3 is 12 residues long. Trimming took off 1 base at V and 9 bases at J, with 10 bases between the two ends. As DNA, the CDR3 is TGTGCCAGCAGCCAAGTGACGGTACGGCAGTACTTC. It yields the protein CASSQVTVRQYF.

This clonotype appeared once. This may be a read error: a much more frequent sequence differs by one nucleotide. CDR3 sequence: CSSHWGPETQYF. The CDR3, as DNA: TGCAGTTCTCATTGGGGGCCGGAGACCCAGTACTTC. J is TRBJ2-5 and V is TRBV20-1; TRBD1 is a possible D gene (6 bases). Germline lookup yields CDR1 DFQATT and CDR2 SNEGSKA (reference sequence). This CDR3 spans 12 amino acids. Trimming pared 8 bases from V and 5 bases from J, leaving 15 bases between.

The CDR3 sequence is CASTLGGLAGDEQYF. As DNA, the CDR3 is TGTGCCAGCACCCTGGGAGGACTAGCGGGCGACGAGCAGTACTTC. This chain joins TRBV12-3 or TRBV12-4 and TRBJ2-7; 11 positions agree with TRBD2. V was pared by 7 bases and J by 5 bases, with 10 bases of the junction left unmatched. The CDR3 has 15 amino acids.

V gene TRBV27 combines with J gene TRBJ1-1; 8 bases map to TRBD1. From germline, CDR1 is MNHEY and CDR2 SMNVEV (reference sequence). V lost 3 bases, J lost 1 base, and 4 bases stayed unmatched. The CDR3 runs to 15 residues. CDR3 sequence (DNA): TGTGCCAGCAGTTTTGGACAGGGAAGGAACACTGAAGCTTTCTTT. This translates into CASSFGQGRNTEAFF.

The V and J genes are TRBV6-1 and TRBJ2-7; D not resolved. V lost 6 bases to trimming and J lost 0 bases, with 18 bases between them. From germline, CDR1 is MNHNS and CDR2 SASEGT. This CDR3 comprises 16 residues. Written as DNA, the CDR3 is TGTGCCAGCAGGATAAATGCCGGGCCGACCTCCTACGAGCAGTACTTC. It codes for CASRINAGPTSYEQYF.

There are a few counts of this clonotype. This chain uses TRBV4-2 with TRBJ2-7, with D perhaps matching TRBD2 (7 bases). The length of the CDR3 is 16 residues. Trimming cost V 4 bases and J 4 bases, with 20 bases left between them. Per germline, CDR1 LGHNA and CDR2 YNFKEQ. The CDR3 DNA follows: TGTGCCAGCAGCCCCGGTGGGGGGGGCGTTGGGTACGAGCAGTACTTC. It encodes CASSPGGGGVGYEQYF.

This clonotype was recorded at least ten times. The chain employs TRBV28 and TRBJ1-2; 7 nucleotides match TRBD1. V shed 2 bases, J shed 4 bases, and the junction held 7 bases outside the gene matches. The CDR3 covers 15 residues. The germline V gene encodes CDR1 MDHEN and CDR2 SYDVKM. CDR3 coding DNA: TGTGCCAGCAGTTTACAGGTGCAGGGGGGCTATGGCTACACCTTC. This sequence encodes CASSLQVQGGYGYTF.

This clonotype came up many times. This chain connects TRBV11-2 to TRBJ2-7; D tentatively fits TRBD1 or TRBD2 (5 bases each). Trimming took off 5 bases at V and 7 bases at J, with 18 bases between the two ends. Germline V CDR1 and CDR2: SGHAT, FQNNGV. CDR3 length: 14 residues. CDR3 bases: TGTGCCAGCAGCCCCGCCTCGGGGCTCTGGGAGCAGTACTTC. It specifies CASSPASGLWEQYF.

Only a few counts were recorded for this clonotype. The chain combines TRBV9 with TRBJ2-1, with D possibly TRBD2 on 5 matching bases. The ends were cut back, 0 bases at V and 5 bases at J, with 15 bases in the middle. This CDR3 region has 16 residues. Germline loops: CDR1 SGDLS, CDR2 YYNGEE. The CDR3 sequence: CASSVDDAPGDNEQFF. CDR3 in DNA: TGTGCCAGCAGCGTAGACGACGCACCCGGGGACAATGAGCAGTTCTTC.

This clonotype was detected many times. The chain has TRBV27 and TRBJ2-7; D possibly corresponds to TRBD2 (5 bases). The CDR3 spans 15 residues. V lost 9 bases to trimming and J lost 3 bases, with 21 bases between them. CDR1 and CDR2 (germline): MNHEY, SMNVEV (reference sequence). Here the CDR3 DNA reads TGTGCCAGTCAGCTAGCTCCTCTCCCCCTCTACGAGCAGTACTTC. It yields the protein CASQLAPLPLYEQYF.

This clonotype appeared a few times. The V gene is TRBV4-2, the J gene TRBJ2-2, with D possibly being TRBD1 (6 bases). Per germline, CDR1 LGHNA and CDR2 YNFKEQ. V lost 2 bases and J 1 base, leaving 8 bases between the germline ends. The CDR3 runs to 15 residues. In DNA form, the CDR3 reads TGTGCCAGCAGCCAACCGGGACAGAACACCGGGGAGCTGTTTTTT. Residues: CASSQPGQNTGELFF.

This clonotype has ten or more counts. This chain connects TRBV10-3 to TRBJ1-2, with D possibly TRBD1 on 6 matching bases. Germline CDR1 and CDR2: ENHRY and SYGVKD. There are 15 residues in the CDR3. V gave up 0 bases and J gave up 4 bases, with 12 bases separating them. CDR3 in amino acids: CAISESIGGGYGYTF. The CDR3 coding sequence is TGTGCCATCAGTGAGTCGATTGGAGGGGGCTATGGCTACACCTTC.

This clonotype was detected many times. The rearrangement uses TRBV5-1 and TRBJ2-3; 8 nucleotides line up with TRBD2. This CDR3 comprises 15 residues. V gave up 0 bases and J gave up 4 bases; unmatched junction bases: 4. CDR1 is SGHRS and CDR2 is YFSETQ in the germline V gene. The CDR3 is CASSLAGGPADTQYF. For the CDR3, the DNA is TGCGCCAGCAGCTTGGCGGGAGGGCCCGCAGATACGCAGTATTTT.

The table lists this clonotype with a few counts. The rearrangement links TRBV9 to TRBJ2-2; perhaps D is TRBD1 or TRBD2 (6 bases each). Trimming cost V 3 bases and J 4 bases, with 13 bases left between them. The CDR3 spans 15 residues. The germline gives CDR1 SGDLS, CDR2 YYNGEE. The DNA of the CDR3 is TGTGCCAGCAGCGGGCCCGAGGGGGGCACCGGGGAGCTGTTTTTT. It encodes CASSGPEGGTGELFF.

The chain employs TRBV5-1 and TRBJ2-7, with D possibly TRBD2 on 6 matching bases. In germline, CDR1 is SGHRS, CDR2 YFSETQ. The length of the CDR3 is 14 residues. V gave up 4 bases and J gave up 6 bases, with 17 bases separating them. The CDR3 DNA sequence: TGCGCCAGCAGCCCGGGAATATTGGGGGGCGAGCAGTACTTC. Translating gives CASSPGILGGEQYF.

Ten or more counts support this clonotype. The chain links TRBV28 to TRBJ2-1; TRBD1 matches 9 bases. CDR3 length: 16 residues. Germline CDR1 and CDR2: MDHEN and SYDVKM. Trimming took 4 bases from V and 6 from J; bases not matched to a gene: 10. The CDR3 DNA reads as TGTGCCAGCAGTTCCCCGACAGGGGGAACTTTCAATGAGCAGTTCTTC. Its translation is CASSSPTGGTFNEQFF.

The chain couples TRBV12-3 or TRBV12-4 to TRBJ1-5; no firm D call. This CDR3 is 15 amino acids long. The V and J ends lost 2 bases and 4 bases respectively, with 12 bases between them. As DNA, the CDR3 is TGTGCCAGCAGTTTATCGGCCCCAAGGAATCAGCCCCAGCATTTT. Translation gives CASSLSAPRNQPQHF.

A few counts support this clonotype. The gene calls are TRBV7-9 and TRBJ1-2; D gene unclear. Trimming took 1 base from V and 4 from J, leaving 13 bases between them. This CDR3 is 15 amino acids long. Germline CDR1 reads SEHNR; CDR2 reads FQNEAQ (reference sequence). The CDR3 region has the DNA TGTGCCAGCAGCTTAGTTTCCCTCTGGACCTATGGCTACACCTTC. Amino acids: CASSLVSLWTYGYTF.

This clonotype was detected only once. The gene calls are TRBV7-3 and TRBJ2-7; D unclear. The CDR3 has 11 amino acids. Trimming took 2 bases from V and 9 from J, leaving 8 bases between them. Germline CDR1 and CDR2: SGHTA and FQGTGA. The CDR3 here is CASSLGNRQYF. CDR3 coding DNA: TGTGCCAGCAGCTTAGGGAATCGGCAGTACTTC.

This rearrangement joins TRBV6-1 to TRBJ2-5, with D perhaps matching TRBD1 (5 bases). The CDR3 is 13 amino acids. The V and J ends lost 8 bases and 4 bases respectively, with 14 bases between them. Per the germline V gene, CDR1 is MNHNS and CDR2 is SASEGT. The CDR3 is CASAQGLGETQYF. CDR3 coding DNA: TGTGCCAGCGCCCAGGGTTTGGGAGAGACCCAGTACTTC.

The J gene is TRBJ2-1, the V gene TRBV2; TRBD2 matches at 8 bases. Looked up from germline, CDR1 is SNHLY and CDR2 is FYNNEI. V was clipped by 10 bases and J by 2 bases; unmatched bases: 10. This CDR3 contains 15 residues. CDR3 amino acids: CAINEDSGTYNEQFF. The CDR3 nucleotides are TGTGCCATCAACGAGGATAGCGGGACCTACAATGAGCAGTTCTTC.

The chain joins TRBV4-2 to TRBJ2-2; 11 bases are a match to TRBD1. Per the germline V gene, CDR1 is LGHNA and CDR2 is YNFKEQ. The CDR3 sequence is 16 residues long. V shed 4 bases, J shed 5 bases, and the junction held 6 bases outside the gene matches. As DNA, the CDR3 is TGTGCCAGCAGCCCCCGGGACAGGGGGAAAACCGGGGAGCTGTTTTTT. As protein: CASSPRDRGKTGELFF.

The chain carries TRBV5-1 and TRBJ1-2; D is perhaps TRBD1 (5 bases). Per the germline V gene, CDR1 is SGHRS and CDR2 is YFSETQ. The V gene lost 3 bases and the J gene lost 8 bases, with 23 bases spanning the gap. This CDR3 is 16 amino acids long. For the CDR3, the DNA is TGCGCCAGCAGCTCCCGGGGGTTGCTAGGGCGGGACGGCTACACCTTC. Translation: CASSSRGLLGRDGYTF.

This clonotype was detected ten times or more. The J gene is TRBJ2-1, the V gene TRBV27, with D perhaps TRBD2 (6 bases). CDR1 is MNHEY and CDR2 is SMNVEV in the germline V gene (reference sequence). The CDR3 is 13 amino acids. V was cut by 6 bases and J by 2 bases, with 8 bases left in between. CDR3: CASSGGTYNEQFF. CDR3 DNA sequence: TGTGCCAGCAGCGGGGGTACCTACAATGAGCAGTTCTTC.

This chain joins TRBV19 and TRBJ1-2, with 9 bases matching TRBD1. Germline V gene data show CDR1 as LNHDA and CDR2 as SQIVND (reference sequence). Trimming took 4 bases from V and 0 from J; bases not matched to a gene: 9. The length of the CDR3 is 17 residues. CDR3 DNA sequence: TGTGCCAGTAGTAATCCGGGACAGGGACGAGCTAACTATGGCTACACCTTC. It codes for CASSNPGQGRANYGYTF.

This clonotype has only a few counts. This chain joins TRBV5-1 and TRBJ2-2; a weak D match, TRBD1 (6 bases). CDR1 is SGHRS, CDR2 YFSETQ, per germline. The V gene lost 3 bases and the J gene lost 1 base, with 13 bases spanning the gap. The CDR3 contains 16 residues. The CDR3 nucleotides read TGCGCCAGCAGCTCTGTCCAGGGGAAGAACACCGGGGAGCTGTTTTTT. This translates into CASSSVQGKNTGELFF.

The CDR3 loop reads CASSRVGDSTDTQYF. CDR3 DNA: TGTGCCAGCTCCCGCGTTGGGGATAGCACAGATACGCAGTATTTT. The chain links TRBV18 to TRBJ2-3, with no clear D. Deletions cut 6 bases from V and 0 bases from J, with 13 bases between. The CDR3 length is 15 residues. Germline V gene sequence: CDR1 KGHSH, CDR2 LQKENI.